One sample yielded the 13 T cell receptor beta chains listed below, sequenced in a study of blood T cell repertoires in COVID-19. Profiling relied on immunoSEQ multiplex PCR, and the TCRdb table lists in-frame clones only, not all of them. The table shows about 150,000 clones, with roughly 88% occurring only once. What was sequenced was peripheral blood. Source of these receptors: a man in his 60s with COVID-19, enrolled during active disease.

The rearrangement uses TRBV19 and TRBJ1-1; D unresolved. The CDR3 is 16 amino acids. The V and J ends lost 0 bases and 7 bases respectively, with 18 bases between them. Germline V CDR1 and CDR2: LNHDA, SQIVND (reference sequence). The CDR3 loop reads CASSIDLFERRNEAFF. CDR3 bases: TGTGCCAGTAGTATAGATCTTTTTGAGCGAAGGAATGAAGCTTTCTTT.

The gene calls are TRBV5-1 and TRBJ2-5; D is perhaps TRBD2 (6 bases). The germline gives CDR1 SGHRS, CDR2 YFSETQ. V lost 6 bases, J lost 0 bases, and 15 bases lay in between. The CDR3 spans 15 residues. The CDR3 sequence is CASTIAVPYQETQYF. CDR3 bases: TGCGCCAGCACTATAGCGGTCCCGTACCAAGAGACCCAGTACTTC.

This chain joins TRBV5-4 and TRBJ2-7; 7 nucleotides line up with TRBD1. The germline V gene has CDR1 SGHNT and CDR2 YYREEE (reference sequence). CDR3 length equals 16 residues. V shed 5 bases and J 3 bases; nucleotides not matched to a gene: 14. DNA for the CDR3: TGTGCCAGCAGACACTCCGGGACAGCGTCTATCTACGAGCAGTACTTC. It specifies CASRHSGTASIYEQYF.

The CDR3 coding sequence is TGTGCCAGCAGCCGCGGGCAGAGGCATCAGCCCCAGCATTTT. Its translation: CASSRGQRHQPQHF. V is TRBV7-9 and J is TRBJ1-5, with no clear D. Germline values: CDR1 SEHNR, CDR2 FQNEAQ (reference sequence). This CDR3 is built from 14 residues. V was clipped by 5 bases and J by 5 bases, with 13 bases between them.

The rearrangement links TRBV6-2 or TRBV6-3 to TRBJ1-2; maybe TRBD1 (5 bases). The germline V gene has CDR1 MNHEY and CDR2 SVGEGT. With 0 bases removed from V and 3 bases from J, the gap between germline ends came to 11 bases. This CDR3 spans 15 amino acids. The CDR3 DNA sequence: TGTGCCAGCAGTTACTCGAGCAGGGTAGACTATGGCTACACCTTC. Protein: CASSYSSRVDYGYTF.

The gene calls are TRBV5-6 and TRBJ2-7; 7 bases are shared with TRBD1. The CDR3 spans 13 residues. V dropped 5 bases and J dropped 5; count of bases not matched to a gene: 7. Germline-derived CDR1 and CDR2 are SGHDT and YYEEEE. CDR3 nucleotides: TGTGCCAGCAGTCGGGACAGATTCCACGAGCAGTACTTC. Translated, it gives CASSRDRFHEQYF.

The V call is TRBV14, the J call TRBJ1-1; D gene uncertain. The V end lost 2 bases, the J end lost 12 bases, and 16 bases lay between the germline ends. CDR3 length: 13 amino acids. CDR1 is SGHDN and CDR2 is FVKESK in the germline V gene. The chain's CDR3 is CASSQTTPFLSFF. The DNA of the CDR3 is TGTGCCAGCAGCCAAACAACCCCTTTCCTGTCTTTCTTT.

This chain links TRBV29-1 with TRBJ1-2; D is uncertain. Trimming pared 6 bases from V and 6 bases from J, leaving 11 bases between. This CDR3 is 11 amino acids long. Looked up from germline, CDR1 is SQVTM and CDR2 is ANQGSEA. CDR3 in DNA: TGCAGCGTCCTCGAGGGTAATGGCTACACCTTC. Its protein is CSVLEGNGYTF.

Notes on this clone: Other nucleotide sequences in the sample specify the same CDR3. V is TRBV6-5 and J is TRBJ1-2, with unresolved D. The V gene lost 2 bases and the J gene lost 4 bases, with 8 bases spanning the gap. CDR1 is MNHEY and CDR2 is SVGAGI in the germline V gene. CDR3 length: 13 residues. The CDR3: CASSYGRGYGYTF. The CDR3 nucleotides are TGTGCCAGCAGTTACGGACGGGGCTATGGCTACACCTTC.

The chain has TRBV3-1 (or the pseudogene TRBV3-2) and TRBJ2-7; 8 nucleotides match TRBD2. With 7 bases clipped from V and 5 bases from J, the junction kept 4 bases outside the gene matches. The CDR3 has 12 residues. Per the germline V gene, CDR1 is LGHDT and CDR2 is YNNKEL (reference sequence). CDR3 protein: CASTPGGDEQYF. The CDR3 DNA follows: TGTGCCAGCACTCCGGGGGGGGACGAGCAGTACTTC.

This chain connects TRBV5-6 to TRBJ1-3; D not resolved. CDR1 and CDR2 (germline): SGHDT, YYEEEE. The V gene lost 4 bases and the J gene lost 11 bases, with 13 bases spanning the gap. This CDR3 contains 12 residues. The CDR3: CASSLRVGAIYF. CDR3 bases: TGTGCCAGCAGCCTCCGGGTTGGCGCCATATATTTT.

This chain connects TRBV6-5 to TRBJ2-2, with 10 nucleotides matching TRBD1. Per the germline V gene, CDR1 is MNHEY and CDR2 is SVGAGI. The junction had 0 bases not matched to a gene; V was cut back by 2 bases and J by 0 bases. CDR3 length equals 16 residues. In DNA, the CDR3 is TGTGCCAGCAGTTACGGACAGGGGGCGAACACCGGGGAGCTGTTTTTT. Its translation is CASSYGQGANTGELFF.

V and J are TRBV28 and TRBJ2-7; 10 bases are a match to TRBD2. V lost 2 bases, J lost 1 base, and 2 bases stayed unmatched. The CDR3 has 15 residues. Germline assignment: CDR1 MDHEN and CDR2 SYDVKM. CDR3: CASSLRTSGSYEQYF. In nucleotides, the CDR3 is TGTGCCAGCAGTTTACGGACTAGCGGTTCCTACGAGCAGTACTTC.